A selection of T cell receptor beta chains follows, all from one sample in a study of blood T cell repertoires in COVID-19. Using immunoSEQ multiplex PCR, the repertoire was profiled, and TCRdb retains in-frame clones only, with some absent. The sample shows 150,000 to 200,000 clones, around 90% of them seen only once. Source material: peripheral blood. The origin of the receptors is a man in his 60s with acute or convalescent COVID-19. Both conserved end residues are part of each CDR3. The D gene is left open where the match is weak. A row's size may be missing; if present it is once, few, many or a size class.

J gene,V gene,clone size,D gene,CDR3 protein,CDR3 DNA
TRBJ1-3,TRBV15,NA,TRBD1,CATNRAPDRGAGNTIYF,TGTGCCACCAACAGAGCCCCCGACAGGGGAGCTGGAAACACCATATATTTT
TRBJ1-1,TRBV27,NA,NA,CASSLLGVNTEAFF,TGTGCCAGCAGTTTATTGGGCGTGAACACTGAAGCTTTCTTT
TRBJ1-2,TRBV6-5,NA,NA,CASSLTVGGVYGYTF,TGTGCCAGCAGTCTTACAGTTGGGGGCGTGTATGGCTACACCTTC
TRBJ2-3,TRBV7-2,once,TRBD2,CASSLTSAYTQYF,TGTGCCAGCAGCTTGACTAGCGCTTATACGCAGTATTTT
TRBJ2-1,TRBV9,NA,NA,CASSDGAGYNEQFF,TGTGCCAGCAGCGATGGGGCCGGCTACAATGAGCAGTTCTTC
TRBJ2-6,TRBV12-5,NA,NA,CASGLLGQGGGTTGANVLTF,TGTGCTAGTGGTTTGCTCGGACAGGGAGGGGGTACGACTGGGGCCAACGTCCTGACTTTC
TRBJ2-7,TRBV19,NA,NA,CASSVHWGDYEQYF,TGTGCCAGTAGTGTCCATTGGGGAGACTACGAGCAGTACTTC
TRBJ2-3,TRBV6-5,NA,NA,CASSHTDTQYF,TGTGCCAGCAGTCACACAGATACGCAGTATTTT
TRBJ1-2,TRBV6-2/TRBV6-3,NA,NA,CASSYARGGNGYTF,TGTGCCAGCAGTTACGCCAGGGGCGGTAATGGCTACACCTTC
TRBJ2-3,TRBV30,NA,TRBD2,CAWSGGDTDTQYF,TGTGCCTGGAGCGGGGGGGACACAGATACGCAGTATTTT
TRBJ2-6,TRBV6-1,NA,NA,CASSVLDFSGANVLTF,TGTGCCAGCAGTGTCCTGGACTTCTCTGGGGCCAACGTCCTGACTTTC
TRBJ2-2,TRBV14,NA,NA,CASSQDITYTGELFF,TGTGCCAGCAGCCAAGATATAACATACACCGGGGAGCTGTTTTTT
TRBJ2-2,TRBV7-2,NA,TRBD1,CASSLGVQGASGELFF,TGTGCCAGCAGCTTAGGTGTCCAGGGGGCCTCCGGGGAGCTGTTTTTT
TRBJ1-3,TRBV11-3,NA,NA,CASSRGTSGNTIYF,TGTGCCAGCAGCCGCGGGACTTCTGGAAACACCATATATTTT
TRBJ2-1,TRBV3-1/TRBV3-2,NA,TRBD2,CASSGLAGSSEQFF,TGTGCCAGCAGCGGACTAGCGGGGAGCTCCGAGCAGTTCTTC
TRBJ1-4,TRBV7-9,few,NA,CASSSTDRNEKLFF,TGTGCCAGCAGCTCGACAGATAGAAATGAAAAACTGTTTTTT
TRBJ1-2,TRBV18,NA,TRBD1,CASSPRQGRYGYTF,TGTGCCAGCTCACCCAGACAGGGCCGGTATGGCTACACCTTC
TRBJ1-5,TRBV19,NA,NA,CASTPGISNQPQHF,TGTGCCAGTACCCCAGGGATTTCAAATCAGCCCCAGCATTTT
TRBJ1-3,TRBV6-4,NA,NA,CASSDVGQARSGNTIYF,TGTGCCAGCAGTGACGTTGGGCAGGCCCGCTCTGGAAACACCATATATTTT
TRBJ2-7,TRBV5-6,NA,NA,CASSLVGVSGEQYF,TGTGCCAGCAGCTTGGTGGGAGTTTCGGGGGAGCAGTACTTC
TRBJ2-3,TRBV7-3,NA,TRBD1,CASSPGQVPDTQYF,TGTGCCAGCAGCCCGGGACAGGTACCAGATACGCAGTATTTT